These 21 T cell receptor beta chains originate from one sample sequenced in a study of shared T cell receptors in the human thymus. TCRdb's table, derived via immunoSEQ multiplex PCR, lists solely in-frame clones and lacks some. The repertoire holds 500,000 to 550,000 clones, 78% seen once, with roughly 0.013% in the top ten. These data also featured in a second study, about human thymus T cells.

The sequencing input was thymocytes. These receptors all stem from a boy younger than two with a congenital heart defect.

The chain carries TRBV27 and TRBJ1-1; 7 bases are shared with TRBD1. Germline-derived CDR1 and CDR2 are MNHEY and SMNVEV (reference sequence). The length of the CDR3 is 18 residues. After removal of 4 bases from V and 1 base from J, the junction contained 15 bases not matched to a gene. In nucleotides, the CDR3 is TGTGCCAGCAGTTCAAACCCCCCACAGGGGCGTAAGAACACTGAAGCTTTCTTT. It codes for CASSSNPPQGRKNTEAFF.

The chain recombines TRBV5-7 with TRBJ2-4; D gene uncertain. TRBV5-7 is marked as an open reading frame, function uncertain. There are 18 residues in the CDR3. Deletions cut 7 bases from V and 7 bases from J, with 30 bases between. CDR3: CASSSRGRGHANRNIQYF. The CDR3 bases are TGTGCCAGCTCCTCACGAGGCAGAGGCCACGCTAACCGGAACATTCAGTACTTC.

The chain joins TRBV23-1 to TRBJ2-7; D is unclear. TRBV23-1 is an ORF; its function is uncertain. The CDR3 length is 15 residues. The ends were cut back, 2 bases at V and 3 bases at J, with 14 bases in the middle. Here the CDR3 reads CASSQMGPPHYEQYF. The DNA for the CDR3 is TGCGCCAGCAGTCAAATGGGCCCGCCCCACTACGAGCAGTACTTC.

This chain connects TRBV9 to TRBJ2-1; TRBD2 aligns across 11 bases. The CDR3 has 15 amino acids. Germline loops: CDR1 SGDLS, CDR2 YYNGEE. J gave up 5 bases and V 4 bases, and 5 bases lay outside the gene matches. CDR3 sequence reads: CASSLGTSGHNEQFF. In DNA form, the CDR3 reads TGTGCCAGCAGCTTGGGGACTAGCGGACACAATGAGCAGTTCTTC.

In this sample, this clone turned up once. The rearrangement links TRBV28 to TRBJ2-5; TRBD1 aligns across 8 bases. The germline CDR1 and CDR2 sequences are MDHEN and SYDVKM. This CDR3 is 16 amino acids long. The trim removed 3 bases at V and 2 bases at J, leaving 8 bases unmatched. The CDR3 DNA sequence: TGTGCCAGCAGTTTTTCACCGGGACAGGTACAAGAGACCCAGTACTTC. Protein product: CASSFSPGQVQETQYF.

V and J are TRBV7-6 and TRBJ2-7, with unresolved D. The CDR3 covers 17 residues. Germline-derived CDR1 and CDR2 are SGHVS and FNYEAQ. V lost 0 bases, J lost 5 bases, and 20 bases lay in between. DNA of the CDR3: TGTGCCAGCAGCTTAGCGCATGGGCAGGCCTTCCTCCACGAGCAGTACTTC. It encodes CASSLAHGQAFLHEQYF.

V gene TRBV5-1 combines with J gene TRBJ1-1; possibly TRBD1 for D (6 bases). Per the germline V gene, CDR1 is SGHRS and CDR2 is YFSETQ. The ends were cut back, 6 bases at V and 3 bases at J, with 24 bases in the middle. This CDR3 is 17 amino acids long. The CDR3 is CASMPLKGTGGDTEAFF. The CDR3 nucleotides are TGCGCCAGCATGCCGCTGAAAGGGACGGGGGGCGACACTGAAGCTTTCTTT.

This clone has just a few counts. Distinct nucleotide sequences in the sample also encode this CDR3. Here the CDR3 DNA reads TGCAGTTCGGGACAGGGCTATGGCTACACCTTC. Residues: CSSGQGYGYTF. This chain connects TRBV20-1 to TRBJ1-2; 9 bases are shared with TRBD1. The CDR3 is 11 residues long. J lost 4 bases, V lost 8 bases, and 2 bases had no gene match. Per germline, CDR1 DFQATT and CDR2 SNEGSKA (reference sequence).

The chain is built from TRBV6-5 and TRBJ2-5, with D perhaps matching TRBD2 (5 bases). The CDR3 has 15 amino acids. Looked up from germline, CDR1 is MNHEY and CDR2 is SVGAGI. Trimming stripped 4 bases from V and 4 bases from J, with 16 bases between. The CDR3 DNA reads TGTGCCAGCAGTTCCACCCGCGGGTGGGGAGAGACCCAGTACTTC. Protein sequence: CASSSTRGWGETQYF.

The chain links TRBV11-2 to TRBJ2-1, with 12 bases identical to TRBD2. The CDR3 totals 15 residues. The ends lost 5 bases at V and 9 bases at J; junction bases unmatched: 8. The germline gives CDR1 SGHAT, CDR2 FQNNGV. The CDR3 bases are TGTGCCAGCAGCATGACTAGCGGGAGAACGGGTGAGCAGTTCTTC. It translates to CASSMTSGRTGEQFF.

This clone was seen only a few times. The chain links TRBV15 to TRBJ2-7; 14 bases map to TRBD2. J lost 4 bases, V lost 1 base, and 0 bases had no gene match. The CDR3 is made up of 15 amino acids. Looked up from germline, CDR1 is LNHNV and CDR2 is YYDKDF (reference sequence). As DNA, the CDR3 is TGTGCCACCAGCAGAGGGACTAGCGGGAGGTACGAGCAGTACTTC. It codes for CATSRGTSGRYEQYF.

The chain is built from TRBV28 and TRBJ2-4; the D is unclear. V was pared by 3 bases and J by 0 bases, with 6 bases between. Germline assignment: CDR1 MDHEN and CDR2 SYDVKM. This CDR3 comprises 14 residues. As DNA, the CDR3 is TGTGCCAGCAGTTTGAAACTAGCCAAAAACATTCAGTACTTC. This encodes CASSLKLAKNIQYF.

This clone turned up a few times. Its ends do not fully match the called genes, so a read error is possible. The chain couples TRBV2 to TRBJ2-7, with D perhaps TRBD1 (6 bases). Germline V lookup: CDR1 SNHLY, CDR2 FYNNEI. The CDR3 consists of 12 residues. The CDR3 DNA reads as TGTGCCAGCAGTAAAAGTGGGGGCAAATCGTTATTC. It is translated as CASSKSGGKSLF.

The CDR3 bases are TGTGCCTGGAAGGGGGTGGCCGCGGATACGCAGTATTTT. Protein: CAWKGVAADTQYF. This rearrangement joins TRBV30 to TRBJ2-3; D is perhaps TRBD1 (6 bases). Germline CDR1 and CDR2: GTSNPN and SVGIG (reference sequence). This CDR3 spans 13 amino acids. V was shortened by 4 bases and J by 6 bases, with 14 bases between the two germline ends.

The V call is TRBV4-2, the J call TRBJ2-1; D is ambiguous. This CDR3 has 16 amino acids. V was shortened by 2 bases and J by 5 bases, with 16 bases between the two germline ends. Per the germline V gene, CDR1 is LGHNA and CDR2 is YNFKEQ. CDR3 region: CASSQLDQPYHNEQFF. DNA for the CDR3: TGTGCCAGCAGCCAACTAGATCAGCCCTATCACAATGAGCAGTTCTTC.

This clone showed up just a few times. CDR3 amino acids: CAMGQGVGNEKLFF. The CDR3 nucleotides are TGTGCCATGGGACAGGGAGTGGGAAATGAAAAACTGTTTTTT. The chain links TRBV5-4 to TRBJ1-4, with 9 nucleotides matching TRBD1. Germline loops: CDR1 SGHNT, CDR2 YYREEE (reference sequence). Trimming removed 9 bases from V and 5 bases from J; junction bases left unmatched: 8. This CDR3 has 14 residues.

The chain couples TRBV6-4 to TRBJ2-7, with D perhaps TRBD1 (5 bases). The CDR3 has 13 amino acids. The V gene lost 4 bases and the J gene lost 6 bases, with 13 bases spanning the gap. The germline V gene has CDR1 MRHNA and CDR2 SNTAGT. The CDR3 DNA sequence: TGTGCCAGCAGTGTCGTCATTGGGGCCGAGCAGTACTTC. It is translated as CASSVVIGAEQYF.

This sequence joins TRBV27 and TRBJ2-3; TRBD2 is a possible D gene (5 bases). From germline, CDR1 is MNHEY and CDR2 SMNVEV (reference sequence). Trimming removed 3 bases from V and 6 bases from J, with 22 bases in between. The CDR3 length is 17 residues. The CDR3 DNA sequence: TGTGCCAGCAGTTTTCGGGAAAGGTCTACCGACCTGGATACGCAGTATTTT. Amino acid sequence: CASSFRERSTDLDTQYF.

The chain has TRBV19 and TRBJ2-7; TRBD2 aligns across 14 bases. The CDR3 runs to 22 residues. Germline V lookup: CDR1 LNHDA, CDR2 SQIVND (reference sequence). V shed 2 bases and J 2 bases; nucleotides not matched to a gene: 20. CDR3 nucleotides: TGTGCCAGTAGTATAAGGGACAGGGACCCTGGACTAGCGGGAGGACTTACCTACGAGCAGTACTTC. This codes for CASSIRDRDPGLAGGLTYEQYF.

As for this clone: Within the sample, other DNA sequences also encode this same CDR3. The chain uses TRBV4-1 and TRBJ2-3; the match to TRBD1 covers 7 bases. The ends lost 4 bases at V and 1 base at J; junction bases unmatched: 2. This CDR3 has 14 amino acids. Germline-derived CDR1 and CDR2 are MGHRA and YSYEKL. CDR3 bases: TGCGCCAGCAGCCCTGGGACAGGCACAGATACGCAGTATTTT. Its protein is CASSPGTGTDTQYF.

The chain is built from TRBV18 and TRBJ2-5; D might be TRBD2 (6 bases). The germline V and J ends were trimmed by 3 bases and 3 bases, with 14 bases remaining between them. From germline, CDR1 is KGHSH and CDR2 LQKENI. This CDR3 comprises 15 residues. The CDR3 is CASSPPGSGEETQYF. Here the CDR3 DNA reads TGTGCCAGCTCACCTCCTGGTAGCGGCGAAGAGACCCAGTACTTC. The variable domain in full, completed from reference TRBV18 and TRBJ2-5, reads NAGVMQNPRHLVRRRGQEARLRCSPMKGHSHVYWYRQLPEEGLKFMVYLQKENIIDESGMPKERFSAEFPKEGPSILRIQQVVRGDSAAYFCASSPPGSGEETQYFGPGTRLLVL.